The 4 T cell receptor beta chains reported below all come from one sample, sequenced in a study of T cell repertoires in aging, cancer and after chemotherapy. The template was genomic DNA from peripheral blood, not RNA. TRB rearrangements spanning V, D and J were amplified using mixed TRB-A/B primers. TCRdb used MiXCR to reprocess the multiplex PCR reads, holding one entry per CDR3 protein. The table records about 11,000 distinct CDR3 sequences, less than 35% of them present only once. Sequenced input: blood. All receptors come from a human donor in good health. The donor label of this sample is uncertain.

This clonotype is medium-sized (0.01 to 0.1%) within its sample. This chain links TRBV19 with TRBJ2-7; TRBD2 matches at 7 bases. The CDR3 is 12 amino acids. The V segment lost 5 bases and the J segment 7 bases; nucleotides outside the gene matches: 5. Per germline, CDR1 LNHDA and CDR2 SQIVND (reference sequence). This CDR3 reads CASSGLVEEQYF. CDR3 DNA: TGTGCCAGTAGTGGACTAGTGGAGGAGCAGTACTTC.

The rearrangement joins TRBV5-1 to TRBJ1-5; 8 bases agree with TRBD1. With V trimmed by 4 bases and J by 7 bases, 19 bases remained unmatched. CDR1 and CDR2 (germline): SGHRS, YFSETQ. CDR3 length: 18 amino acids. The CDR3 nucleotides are TGCGCCAGCAGCCCCGCGGGCAGGGGGCGCTTCGCGGGCCAGCCCCAGCATTTT. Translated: CASSPAGRGRFAGQPQHF.

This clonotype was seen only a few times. CDR3 region: CASSSSGRARAGELFF. For the CDR3, the DNA is TGTGCCAGCAGTTCGAGCGGGAGGGCCCGAGCCGGGGAGCTGTTTTTT. The chain has TRBV28 and TRBJ2-2; 10 bases are a match to TRBD2. The CDR3 is 16 residues long. V lost 4 bases and J lost 6; bases outside the gene matches: 8. CDR1 and CDR2 (germline): MDHEN, SYDVKM.

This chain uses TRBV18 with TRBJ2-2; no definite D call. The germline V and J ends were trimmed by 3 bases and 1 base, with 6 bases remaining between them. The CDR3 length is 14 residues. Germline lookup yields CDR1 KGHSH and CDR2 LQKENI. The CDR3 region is CASSPRGNTGELFF. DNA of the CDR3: TGTGCCAGCTCACCGCGTGGGAACACCGGGGAGCTGTTTTTT. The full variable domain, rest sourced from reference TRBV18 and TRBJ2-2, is NAGVMQNPRHLVRRRGQEARLRCSPMKGHSHVYWYRQLPEEGLKFMVYLQKENIIDESGMPKERFSAEFPKEGPSILRIQQVVRGDSAAYFCASSPRGNTGELFFGEGSRLTVL.